Following are 27 T cell receptor beta chains from one sample sequenced in a study of tumour-infiltrating T cells in Burkitt lymphoma (dated by TCRdb to 2020 to 2022). The receptor library was made with the immunoSEQ multiplex PCR assay. TCRdb took over this immuneACCESS table, retaining in-frame rearrangements with V and J assigned. Such tables are incomplete; in checked studies, under half of the missing clones stem from an unresolved V gene, and the remainder is unexplained. This sample is represented by tens of thousands of clones; roughly 30% of them were singletons. The leading ten clones occupy roughly 2.8% of the sample. The sequenced sample consisted of tumor tissue. Receptor source: a human donor with Burkitt lymphoma.

This chain links TRBV19 with TRBJ2-2; a possible D gene is TRBD2 (6 bases). Germline assignment: CDR1 LNHDA and CDR2 SQIVND (reference sequence). The CDR3 sequence is 15 residues long. Trimming cost V 0 bases and J 4 bases, with 9 bases left between them. This CDR3 reads CASSIDQGGTGELFF. The CDR3, as DNA: TGTGCCAGTAGTATAGATCAGGGAGGCACCGGGGAGCTGTTTTTT. The full variable domain, its missing parts supplied by reference TRBV19 and TRBJ2-2, is DGGITQSPKYLFRKEGQNVTLSCEQNLNHDAMYWYRQDPGQGLRLIYYSQIVNDFQKGDIAEGYSVSREKKESFPLTVTSAQKNPTAFYLCASSIDQGGTGELFFGEGSRLTVL.

J is TRBJ2-5 and V is TRBV6-1; D assignment may be TRBD1 or TRBD2 (6 bases each). Trimming shortened V by 1 base and J by 5 bases, and 14 bases separated the two germline ends. Germline loops: CDR1 MNHNS, CDR2 SASEGT. The CDR3 runs 15 residues. This chain's CDR3 is CASSEGPGARETQYF. The CDR3 coding sequence is TGTGCCAGCAGTGAAGGACCGGGGGCGAGGGAGACCCAGTACTTC.

The rearrangement uses TRBV7-2 and TRBJ2-7; 7 positions agree with TRBD2. Germline CDR1 reads SGHTA; CDR2 reads FQGNSA. The CDR3 is made up of 15 amino acids. Unmatched junction bases numbered 10, after V lost 1 base and J lost 7 bases. CDR3 region: CASSLGGGPPGEQYF. The CDR3 region has the DNA TGTGCCAGCAGCTTAGGCGGGGGTCCTCCAGGGGAGCAGTACTTC.

This clone came up a few times. This chain joins TRBV7-6 and TRBJ1-1, with D perhaps matching TRBD1 (5 bases). The germline V gene has CDR1 SGHVS and CDR2 FNYEAQ. Between the trimmed V and J ends, which lost 4 bases and 0 bases, there was a span of 12 bases. The CDR3 is 15 residues long. The CDR3 sequence is CASSWGPDLNTEAFF. Here the CDR3 DNA reads TGTGCCAGCAGCTGGGGCCCAGACCTGAACACTGAAGCTTTCTTT.

V usage is TRBV5-6 and J usage is TRBJ1-6; 9 bases match TRBD1. CDR3 length: 14 residues. J gave up 8 bases and V 0 bases, and 0 bases lay outside the gene matches. Germline V lookup: CDR1 SGHDT, CDR2 YYEEEE. The CDR3 protein is CASSLGDRDSPLHF. Written as DNA, the CDR3 is TGTGCCAGCAGCTTGGGGGACAGGGATTCACCCCTCCACTTT.

J is TRBJ2-2 and V is TRBV7-2; no clear D gene. Germline loops: CDR1 SGHTA, CDR2 FQGNSA. This CDR3 spans 13 amino acids. Between the trimmed V and J ends, which lost 4 bases and 3 bases, there was a span of 6 bases. This CDR3 is CASSSQHTGELFF. The CDR3 nucleotides read TGTGCCAGCAGCTCCCAACACACCGGGGAGCTGTTTTTT.

The chain uses TRBV11-2 and TRBJ1-1, with a weak D call TRBD1 (5 bases). There are 17 residues in the CDR3. Trimming stripped 3 bases from V and 5 bases from J, with 22 bases between. Germline V lookup: CDR1 SGHAT, CDR2 FQNNGV. Here the CDR3 reads CASSFGARNILGTEAFF. The DNA for the CDR3 is TGTGCCAGCAGCTTCGGGGCCAGAAACATCTTGGGTACTGAAGCTTTCTTT.

V and J are TRBV5-1 and TRBJ1-1, with D possibly TRBD1 on 5 matching bases. The V and J ends lost 7 bases and 5 bases respectively, with 12 bases between them. The CDR3 spans 12 residues. Germline CDR1 is SGHRS and CDR2 is YFSETQ. DNA for the CDR3: TGCGCCAGCCGGAGGGAGGGGACTGAAGCTTTCTTT. Protein sequence: CASRREGTEAFF.

This clone was seen a handful of times. The chain combines TRBV25-1 with TRBJ2-4, with D perhaps matching TRBD2 (7 bases). Trimming removed 3 bases from V and 4 bases from J, with 10 bases in between. Germline lookup yields CDR1 MGHDK and CDR2 SYGVNS. The CDR3 is 14 amino acids. The CDR3 here is CASSERGGKNIQYF. CDR3 nucleotide sequence: TGTGCCAGCAGTGAGAGGGGGGGGAAAAACATTCAGTACTTC.

This clone was seen only once. V usage is TRBV18 and J usage is TRBJ1-2; D is unclear. The germline gives CDR1 KGHSH, CDR2 LQKENI. The V end lost 3 bases, the J end lost 0 bases, and 11 bases lay between the germline ends. CDR3 length equals 15 residues. The chain's CDR3 is CASSPRESPNYGYTF. CDR3 DNA: TGTGCCAGCTCACCGAGGGAGTCCCCTAACTATGGCTACACCTTC.

The chain combines TRBV2 with TRBJ2-7, with D perhaps matching TRBD2 (6 bases). CDR3 length: 15 residues. With 5 bases removed from V and 3 bases from J, the gap between germline ends came to 17 bases. Per germline, CDR1 SNHLY and CDR2 FYNNEI. Here the CDR3 reads CASSSTGTHRYEQYF. CDR3 in DNA: TGTGCCAGCAGTTCGACCGGGACTCATCGCTACGAGCAGTACTTC.

This chain joins TRBV4-1 and TRBJ2-1; D gene ambiguous. This CDR3 is 16 amino acids long. Germline V gene data show CDR1 as MGHRA and CDR2 as YSYEKL. V gave up 1 base and J gave up 2 bases, with 12 bases separating them. CDR3 coding DNA: TGCGCCAGCAGCCAAGTTTCTATCCCACCCTACAATGAGCAGTTCTTC. Its protein is CASSQVSIPPYNEQFF.

The genes are TRBV30 and TRBJ1-2; D uncertain. In germline, CDR1 is GTSNPN, CDR2 SVGIG (reference sequence). The CDR3 is made up of 13 amino acids. The V and J ends lost 3 bases and 0 bases respectively, with 8 bases between them. The CDR3: CAWSRGANYGYTF. CDR3 coding DNA: TGTGCCTGGAGCCGAGGCGCTAACTATGGCTACACCTTC.

The CDR3 sequence: CASSSVGDEQFF. The CDR3, as DNA: TGTGCCAGCAGCTCCGTAGGAGATGAGCAGTTCTTC. The chain has TRBV7-9 and TRBJ2-1; D gene unclear. V lost 4 bases and J 8 bases, leaving 9 bases between the germline ends. Germline-derived CDR1 and CDR2 are SEHNR and FQNEAQ (reference sequence). The CDR3 has 12 amino acids.

This chain connects TRBV5-1 to TRBJ2-1, with D possibly called TRBD1 or TRBD2 (5 bases each). Germline assignment: CDR1 SGHRS and CDR2 YFSETQ. V lost 0 bases and J 10 bases, leaving 11 bases between the germline ends. This CDR3 spans 13 amino acids. The DNA for the CDR3 is TGCGCCAGCAGCTTGGCCGGGACGCCCGAGCAGTTCTTC. Encoded protein: CASSLAGTPEQFF.

The rearrangement joins TRBV10-1 to TRBJ1-5; maybe TRBD1 (5 bases). Germline CDR1 is WNHNN and CDR2 is SYGVQD (reference sequence). The ends were cut back, 2 bases at V and 2 bases at J, with 10 bases in the middle. There are 15 residues in the CDR3. Here the CDR3 reads CASSEHWGGNQPQHF. CDR3 nucleotides: TGCGCCAGCAGTGAGCACTGGGGGGGCAATCAGCCCCAGCATTTT.

The gene calls are TRBV7-6 and TRBJ2-5, with 14 nucleotides matching TRBD2. Trimming at V came to 6 bases and at J to 4 bases, leaving 4 bases not matched to a gene. This CDR3 is built from 15 residues. The V gene's germline CDR1 is SGHVS and CDR2 FNYEAQ. The chain's CDR3 is CASSAGTSGGETQYF. The CDR3 DNA follows: TGTGCCAGCAGTGCCGGGACTAGCGGGGGAGAGACCCAGTACTTC.

This clone has more than one count but fewer than ten. The chain employs TRBV28 and TRBJ1-1; no clear D. Germline-derived CDR1 and CDR2 are MDHEN and SYDVKM. The CDR3 sequence is 14 residues long. Trimming took 2 bases from V and 6 from J, leaving 13 bases between them. The CDR3 bases are TGTGCCAGCAGTTTAGCGTTAGAAGTGGCTGAAGCTTTCTTT. This sequence encodes CASSLALEVAEAFF.

The table lists this clone with a few counts. The chain combines TRBV14 with TRBJ1-2, with no clear D. CDR1 and CDR2 (germline): SGHDN, FVKESK. The length of the CDR3 is 13 residues. Trimming pared 0 bases from V and 4 bases from J, leaving 6 bases between. In nucleotides, the CDR3 is TGTGCCAGCAGCCAAGATCGGAGCTATGGCTACACCTTC. It is translated as CASSQDRSYGYTF.

CDR3 sequence: CTSSQEEAGSGNTIYF. In DNA, the CDR3 is TGCACCAGCAGCCAAGAGGAGGCAGGCTCTGGAAACACCATATATTTT. The chain joins TRBV1 to TRBJ1-3. TRBV1 is a pseudogene segment. CDR3 length equals 16 residues.

This clone was observed a few times. The chain carries TRBV5-4 and TRBJ1-1, with D possibly matching TRBD1 (6 bases). This CDR3 spans 14 amino acids. Trimming took off 0 bases at V and 1 base at J, with 7 bases between the two ends. Germline V CDR1 and CDR2: SGHNT, YYREEE (reference sequence). The CDR3 loop is CASSLGGGNTEAFF. The CDR3 DNA follows: TGTGCCAGCAGCTTGGGAGGGGGGAACACTGAAGCTTTCTTT.

V usage is TRBV28 and J usage is TRBJ1-2; no reliable D call. The germline gives CDR1 MDHEN, CDR2 SYDVKM. The CDR3 is 13 amino acids. The V end lost 5 bases, the J end lost 6 bases, and 13 bases lay between the germline ends. The CDR3 reads CASSLQATHGYTF. DNA of the CDR3: TGTGCCAGCAGTCTCCAGGCCACCCATGGCTACACCTTC.

The chain is built from TRBV4-2 and TRBJ2-3; either TRBD1 or TRBD2 may fit D (5 bases each). CDR3 length: 14 amino acids. CDR1 is LGHNA and CDR2 is YNFKEQ in the germline V gene. V was trimmed by 0 bases and J by 2 bases, leaving 6 bases between them. CDR3 bases: TGTGCCAGCAGCCAAGATGGGACCACAGATACGCAGTATTTT. This gives the protein CASSQDGTTDTQYF.

The gene calls are TRBV18 and TRBJ2-3; TRBD1 aligns across 9 bases. Germline V gene sequence: CDR1 KGHSH, CDR2 LQKENI. The CDR3 is 15 amino acids. Losses at the gene ends were 2 bases for V and 4 bases for J; bases not matched to a gene: 4. This CDR3 reads CASSPDRGFADTQYF. The CDR3 nucleotides are TGTGCCAGCTCACCAGACAGGGGGTTCGCAGATACGCAGTATTTT.

This clone came up a few times. As DNA, the CDR3 is TGCGCCAGCAGCCAGGCCAGGGGGGCAGGGTGGACCTACGAGCAGTACTTC. It encodes CASSQARGAGWTYEQYF. The chain combines TRBV4-1 with TRBJ2-7, with D possibly TRBD1 on 7 matching bases. V lost 3 bases to trimming and J lost 2 bases, with 20 bases between them. Per the germline V gene, CDR1 is MGHRA and CDR2 is YSYEKL. The CDR3 is 17 residues long.

The chain has TRBV7-8 and TRBJ2-2, with 10 bases fitting TRBD2. This CDR3 region has 18 residues. CDR1 and CDR2 from the germline V gene are SGHVS and FQNEAQ. V lost 4 bases to trimming and J lost 2 bases; unmatched junction nucleotides: 10. The CDR3 DNA reads as TGTGCCAGCAGCTCGGATCTGGAGCGGGGGGGAAACACCGGGGAGCTGTTTTTT. Protein: CASSSDLERGGNTGELFF.

This chain links TRBV10-3 with TRBJ2-3; 8 bases match TRBD2. J gave up 0 bases and V 10 bases, and 9 bases lay outside the gene matches. CDR3 length equals 15 residues. CDR1 is ENHRY, CDR2 SYGVKD, per germline. CDR3 nucleotide sequence: TGTGCCACCTTACTAGCGGATAAAAGCACAGATACGCAGTATTTT. Translation gives CATLLADKSTDTQYF.